The entry below describes one T cell receptor beta chain. This clone's antigen is unknown. Nothing much larger sits one base from this clone, and base qualities are not available. The sample belongs to a study of OX40 agonist ivuxolimab in advanced cancers. For context, the study as a whole: Ivuxolimab was a fully human IgG2 agonistic monoclonal antibody targeting the costimulatory receptor OX40 (CD134). Of the approximately 50 dose-escalation patients, hepatocellular carcinoma was present in around 19, melanoma in around 15, renal cell carcinoma in 9 and head and neck cancer in 9. In the dose-escalation cohort, approximately 82% of patients were male, and the mean age was approximately 60 years, with a range of roughly 23 to 85. Intravenous ivuxolimab was administered to patients every 2 weeks at six dose levels: 0.01, 0.1, 0.3, 1.5, 3 and 10 mg/kg. The purpose of peripheral TCRbeta sequencing was to test whether ivuxolimab changed TCR sequence diversity and led to clonal T-cell expansion. The paper covers the monotherapy dose-escalation part of the phase I ivuxolimab trial, which included N of about 50 patients. Partial responses were achieved by three dose-escalation patients, of whom one had hepatocellular carcinoma and two had cutaneous melanoma. Patients were allowed to have had prior anti-PD-1, anti-PD-L1 or anti-CTLA-4 therapy, and approximately 41% of the dose-escalation patients had previously received checkpoint inhibitors. Overall results and qualifications from the work: The antigen specificity of the clonally expanded peripheral T cells was not determined. After ivuxolimab, CD8+ T cells had more expanded clones than CD4+ T cells on average. In partial responders in the 0.1-3.0 mg/kg groups, normalized peripheral clonal expansion was found to be among the lowest, especially among CD8+ T cells. At doses of 0.1 to 3.0 mg/kg, clonal expansion of both CD4+ and CD8+ blood T cells was observed from baseline to week 6. Low levels of normalized T-cell clonal expansion were also seen in some patients who did not respond.

Patients with a history of autoimmune disease or receiving systemic immunosuppression were excluded from the trial. Peripheral blood for TCR sequencing was drawn from every dose cohort at baseline, at cycle 4 day 1 and at cycle 7 day 1. Samples were obtained from an open-label, multicenter, first-in-human phase I dose-escalation trial of ivuxolimab. Adults with locally advanced or metastatic head and neck squamous cell, hepatocellular, melanoma or renal cell carcinoma were enrolled in the trial. CD4+ and CD8+ T cells were sorted separately from peripheral blood before TCR sequencing. The CDR3 runs 14 residues from the cysteine to the phenylalanine. The retained sequence is limited to the CDR3, 42 bases, with the frame set at the first base. Based on the germline V gene (reference sequence), the CDR1 and CDR2 sequences are WNHNN and SYGVQD. V is cut by 1 base and J by 2 bases, and the space between the germline ends is 9 bases.

Genomic DNA was extracted from sorted cells for sequencing of the TCRbeta CDR3 region. The immunoSEQ Assay was used to sequence the TCRbeta CDR3 regions. TCRdb holds this immuneACCESS table with in-frame rearrangements only. Some clones are missing; in checked studies, unresolved V genes explain under half, and the rest has no known cause. The sample contains roughly 74,000 clones, around 93% of them found a single time. The ten largest clones add up to over 6.5% of the sample. Source: CD4+ or CD8+ T cells sorted from blood, taken in a trial of the OX40 agonist ivuxolimab. The V and J segments used are TRBV10-1 and TRBJ2-7; no confident D gene assignment can be made. This TCR came from an adult with an advanced solid tumor such as melanoma, head and neck, liver or kidney cancer. The DNA sequence is as follows: TGCGCCAGCAGTGAGTATCAAGTCACCTACGAGCAGTACTTC. The translation is CASSEYQVTYEQYF.